The rows below give T cell receptor beta chains drawn from one sample of a study of blood T cells in healthy people across ages. A single record per CDR3 protein comes from TCRdb applying MiXCR to the 5' RACE reads. The table lists 800,000 to 1,000,000 distinct CDR3 sequences, around 49% of them singletons. Sequencing used blood. The source of these receptors is a man aged 25 to 40 in good health. CDR3s include the opening cysteine and the closing phenylalanine or tryptophan. The order of the fields is D gene, clone size, J gene, V gene, CDR3 DNA, CDR3 protein. D genes are given only for firm matches. For some rows the clone size is stated as once, few or many, or as a class when expanded; others skip it.

D gene: .; clone size: few; J gene: TRBJ1-1; V gene: TRBV27; CDR3 DNA: TGTGCCAGCAGTTCTCTACAGGGTAGGGCTGAAGCTTTCTTT; CDR3 protein: CASSSLQGRAEAFF
D gene: .; clone size: .; J gene: TRBJ2-1; V gene: TRBV15; CDR3 DNA: TGTGCCACCAGCAGTGGCGGGGAGCTTAGCTCCTACAATGAGCAGTTCTTC; CDR3 protein: CATSSGGELSSYNEQFF
D gene: TRBD1; clone size: .; J gene: TRBJ1-2; V gene: TRBV27; CDR3 DNA: TGTACCAGCAGTTCGACAGGGGGAATGAATGGCTACACCTTC; CDR3 protein: CTSSSTGGMNGYTF
D gene: .; clone size: .; J gene: TRBJ1-2; V gene: TRBV10-3; CDR3 DNA: TGTGCCATCAGGCTACAGGGTTCTAGCTATGGCTACACCTTC; CDR3 protein: CAIRLQGSSYGYTF
D gene: .; clone size: few; J gene: TRBJ1-3; V gene: TRBV27; CDR3 DNA: TGTGCCAGCTCTAGGAGGGCTGGAAACACCATATATTTT; CDR3 protein: CASSRRAGNTIYF
D gene: TRBD1; clone size: few; J gene: TRBJ1-6; V gene: TRBV27; CDR3 DNA: TGTGCCAGCAGTTTACAGGACAGGGGGAATTCACCCCTCCACTTT; CDR3 protein: CASSLQDRGNSPLHF
D gene: TRBD1; clone size: .; J gene: TRBJ2-1; V gene: TRBV20-1; CDR3 DNA: TGCAGTGCTAAAAGGACAGGGGTTGACAATGAGCAGTTCTTC; CDR3 protein: CSAKRTGVDNEQFF
D gene: TRBD2; clone size: .; J gene: TRBJ2-7; V gene: TRBV6-5; CDR3 DNA: TGTGCCAGCAGCAGCACTAGCGGGACCTACGAGCAGTACTTC; CDR3 protein: CASSSTSGTYEQYF
D gene: .; clone size: .; J gene: TRBJ2-7; V gene: TRBV10-3; CDR3 DNA: TGTGCCATCAGTGGCGTGGCTTCTAGCTCCGACGAGCAGTACTTC; CDR3 protein: CAISGVASSSDEQYF
D gene: .; clone size: .; J gene: TRBJ2-7; V gene: TRBV4-3; CDR3 DNA: TGCGTCAGCAGCCTACACCGGGACGGTACCTACGAGCAGTACTTC; CDR3 protein: CVSSLHRDGTYEQYF
D gene: TRBD1; clone size: few; J gene: TRBJ2-3; V gene: TRBV6-5; CDR3 DNA: TGTGCCAGCAGGAGACAGGGAGCCACTCTCACAGATACGCAGTATTTT; CDR3 protein: CASRRQGATLTDTQYF
D gene: .; clone size: few; J gene: TRBJ1-2; V gene: TRBV6-1; CDR3 DNA: TGTGCCAGCAGTGAGTGGGTAGACTATGGCTACACCTTC; CDR3 protein: CASSEWVDYGYTF
D gene: .; clone size: .; J gene: TRBJ2-7; V gene: TRBV6-2/TRBV6-3; CDR3 DNA: TGTGCCAGCAGTGGACGGGGAGCCTTCTACGAGCAGTACTTC; CDR3 protein: CASSGRGAFYEQYF
D gene: .; clone size: .; J gene: TRBJ1-3; V gene: TRBV10-3; CDR3 DNA: TGTGCCATCAGTGAATCAGACTACTCTGGAAACACCATATATTTT; CDR3 protein: CAISESDYSGNTIYF
D gene: .; clone size: .; J gene: TRBJ1-5; V gene: TRBV5-6; CDR3 DNA: TGTGCCAGCAGCATGGTCGGAGACAGCAATCAGCCCCAGCATTTT; CDR3 protein: CASSMVGDSNQPQHF
D gene: .; clone size: .; J gene: TRBJ2-7; V gene: TRBV6-6; CDR3 DNA: TGTGCCAGCACCGAGGGACGGACGTCCTACGAGCAGTACTTC; CDR3 protein: CASTEGRTSYEQYF
D gene: TRBD2; clone size: .; J gene: TRBJ2-3; V gene: TRBV20-1; CDR3 DNA: TGCAGTGCTAGAGATCCTAGCGGGGGCCGAGATACGCAGTATTTT; CDR3 protein: CSARDPSGGRDTQYF
D gene: TRBD1; clone size: few; J gene: TRBJ1-2; V gene: TRBV7-9; CDR3 DNA: TGTGCCAGCAGGCCGGGACAGGGAAACTATGGCTACACCTTC; CDR3 protein: CASRPGQGNYGYTF
D gene: .; clone size: .; J gene: TRBJ2-3; V gene: TRBV6-2/TRBV6-3; CDR3 DNA: TGTGCCAGCAGTCAAAGCACAGAGACGCAGTATTTT; CDR3 protein: CASSQSTETQYF
D gene: .; clone size: many; J gene: TRBJ2-1; V gene: TRBV20-1; CDR3 DNA: TGCAGTGCTAGGGACTTCCCGGAGCAGTTCTTC; CDR3 protein: CSARDFPEQFF
D gene: TRBD1; clone size: few; J gene: TRBJ1-2; V gene: TRBV24-1; CDR3 DNA: TGTGCCACCAGTACGACAGGGCCGAATGGCTACACCTTC; CDR3 protein: CATSTTGPNGYTF
D gene: TRBD1; clone size: .; J gene: TRBJ2-2; V gene: TRBV20-1; CDR3 DNA: TGCAGTGCCCATGGACAGGGTCGGCTCGCCGGGGAGCTGTTTTTT; CDR3 protein: CSAHGQGRLAGELFF
D gene: TRBD1; clone size: .; J gene: TRBJ1-1; V gene: TRBV18; CDR3 DNA: TGTGCCAGCTCAACGGGACAGGGGTTATGTGAAGCTTTCTTT; CDR3 protein: CASSTGQGLCEAFF
D gene: .; clone size: few; J gene: TRBJ2-7; V gene: TRBV6-1; CDR3 DNA: TGTGCCAGCAGGCGAGGGACCCCTTTCTACGAGCAGTACTTC; CDR3 protein: CASRRGTPFYEQYF
D gene: .; clone size: few; J gene: TRBJ2-1; V gene: TRBV7-2; CDR3 DNA: TGTGCCAGCAGCTTAGCCGTAGGGGGAAATGAGCAGTTCTTC; CDR3 protein: CASSLAVGGNEQFF
D gene: .; clone size: .; J gene: TRBJ2-7; V gene: TRBV21-1; CDR3 DNA: TGTGCCAGCAGCAAAGGTGGGTCAGGGTACGAGCAGTACTTC; CDR3 protein: CASSKGGSGYEQYF
D gene: TRBD1; clone size: once; J gene: TRBJ2-7; V gene: TRBV7-9; CDR3 DNA: TGTGCCAGCAGCCCGGGACAGGGAGGGATTTACGAGCAGTACTTC; CDR3 protein: CASSPGQGGIYEQYF
D gene: .; clone size: .; J gene: TRBJ2-7; V gene: TRBV28; CDR3 DNA: TGTGCCAGCAGTCCCCCCCGGCTAGGGGGCTACGAGCAGTACTTC; CDR3 protein: CASSPPRLGGYEQYF
D gene: .; clone size: few; J gene: TRBJ1-4; V gene: TRBV5-1; CDR3 DNA: TGCGCCAGCAGCACGGGGCAGCCTGCAACTAATGAAAAACTGTTTTTT; CDR3 protein: CASSTGQPATNEKLFF
D gene: TRBD1; clone size: few; J gene: TRBJ2-1; V gene: TRBV29-1; CDR3 DNA: TGCAGCGTTGAAGACGCAAAGGGGACAGGGGCGAACGATGAGCAGTTCTTC; CDR3 protein: CSVEDAKGTGANDEQFF
D gene: .; clone size: .; J gene: TRBJ1-5; V gene: TRBV20-1; CDR3 DNA: TGCAGTGCCATTCGACCGTATAGCAATCAGCCCCAGCATTTT; CDR3 protein: CSAIRPYSNQPQHF
D gene: .; clone size: many; J gene: TRBJ2-1; V gene: TRBV6-5; CDR3 DNA: TGTGCCAGCAGTCAGCAAAGCTACAATGAGCAGTTCTTC; CDR3 protein: CASSQQSYNEQFF
D gene: .; clone size: .; J gene: TRBJ2-1; V gene: TRBV4-3; CDR3 DNA: TGCGCCAGCAGCCAAGAGCCAGGGGGGTACGAGCAGTTCTTC; CDR3 protein: CASSQEPGGYEQFF
D gene: .; clone size: .; J gene: TRBJ1-2; V gene: TRBV3-1; CDR3 DNA: TGTGCCAGCAGCCAATATCGGGGCGCGGGCTATGGCTACACCTTC; CDR3 protein: CASSQYRGAGYGYTF
D gene: .; clone size: .; J gene: TRBJ2-7; V gene: TRBV4-2; CDR3 DNA: TGTGCCAGCAGCCAAGATACGACCGACTACGAGCAGTACTTC; CDR3 protein: CASSQDTTDYEQYF
D gene: .; clone size: .; J gene: TRBJ2-3; V gene: TRBV6-5; CDR3 DNA: TGTGCCAGCAGTTACTCGGAAACGGCTACTAGCACAGATACGCAGTATTTT; CDR3 protein: CASSYSETATSTDTQYF
D gene: .; clone size: few; J gene: TRBJ2-5; V gene: TRBV12-3/TRBV12-4; CDR3 DNA: TGTGCCAGCAGGGCTTCCGAGACCCAGTACTTC; CDR3 protein: CASRASETQYF
D gene: .; clone size: .; J gene: TRBJ2-7; V gene: TRBV3-1; CDR3 DNA: TGTGCCAGCAGCCAAGAAGGGGAGGTAAGATCTTCCTACGAGCAGTACTTC; CDR3 protein: CASSQEGEVRSSYEQYF
D gene: TRBD1; clone size: many; J gene: TRBJ1-2; V gene: TRBV6-5; CDR3 DNA: TGTGCCAGCACCCCCTCCGGCAGGGGGCAAGGCTACACCTTC; CDR3 protein: CASTPSGRGQGYTF
D gene: .; clone size: once; J gene: TRBJ2-1; V gene: TRBV6-2/TRBV6-3; CDR3 DNA: TGTGCCAGCAGTTACGAAATTTTCCCGACTACCCAAACCTACAATGAGCAGTTCTTC; CDR3 protein: CASSYEIFPTTQTYNEQFF
D gene: .; clone size: .; J gene: TRBJ2-7; V gene: TRBV20-1; CDR3 DNA: TGCAGTGCAACTCATGGTCAATATCGTGGGATCTACGAGCAGTACTTC; CDR3 protein: CSATHGQYRGIYEQYF
D gene: .; clone size: .; J gene: TRBJ1-2; V gene: TRBV29-1; CDR3 DNA: TGCAGCGCCGAAGGGGACGGTCCCCACTACACCTTC; CDR3 protein: CSAEGDGPHYTF
D gene: TRBD2; clone size: .; J gene: TRBJ2-6; V gene: TRBV27; CDR3 DNA: TGTGCCAGCAGTTTGACTAGCGGGAGTGCTGGGGCCAACGTCCTGACTTTC; CDR3 protein: CASSLTSGSAGANVLTF
D gene: .; clone size: .; J gene: TRBJ1-6; V gene: TRBV2; CDR3 DNA: TGTGCCAGCAGTCGAACAGGGATTAATTCACCCCTCCACTTT; CDR3 protein: CASSRTGINSPLHF
D gene: .; clone size: few; J gene: TRBJ2-7; V gene: TRBV7-8; CDR3 DNA: TGTGCCAGCAGTCAGCCGGGGATAATGGAGTACGAGCAGTACTTC; CDR3 protein: CASSQPGIMEYEQYF
D gene: TRBD1; clone size: .; J gene: TRBJ1-2; V gene: TRBV5-6; CDR3 DNA: TGTGCCAGCAGCTCAGGGACAGGGGCCGTCGGCTACACCTTC; CDR3 protein: CASSSGTGAVGYTF
D gene: .; clone size: few; J gene: TRBJ2-7; V gene: TRBV30; CDR3 DNA: TGTGCCTGGAGTGTTTGGGGGGCAAACGAGCAGTACTTC; CDR3 protein: CAWSVWGANEQYF
D gene: .; clone size: few; J gene: TRBJ2-3; V gene: TRBV3-1; CDR3 DNA: TGTGCCAGCAGCCGCCTCAGGGGGCAGCGGGGGGGCACAGATACGCAGTATTTT; CDR3 protein: CASSRLRGQRGGTDTQYF
D gene: .; clone size: few; J gene: TRBJ1-1; V gene: TRBV3-1; CDR3 DNA: TGTGCCAGCAGCTCCCAGGGCTCGGACACTGAAGCTTTCTTT; CDR3 protein: CASSSQGSDTEAFF
D gene: TRBD2; clone size: .; J gene: TRBJ2-3; V gene: TRBV20-1; CDR3 DNA: TGCAGTGCTAGAGGGACTAGCGGGGGGGCAACAGATACGCAGTATTTT; CDR3 protein: CSARGTSGGATDTQYF
D gene: .; clone size: .; J gene: TRBJ2-5; V gene: TRBV27; CDR3 DNA: TGTGCCAGCAGTATCGACAGTTCCTACGAGCAGCACTTC; CDR3 protein: CASSIDSSYEQHF
D gene: .; clone size: few; J gene: TRBJ2-7; V gene: TRBV27; CDR3 DNA: TGTGCCAGCAGTTTCGAGGTTTCCTACGAGCAGTACTTC; CDR3 protein: CASSFEVSYEQYF
D gene: .; clone size: .; J gene: TRBJ1-1; V gene: TRBV7-6; CDR3 DNA: TGTGCCAGCAGCTCGTGGGACCCAGACGCTGAAGCTTTCTTT; CDR3 protein: CASSSWDPDAEAFF